The entry that follows covers one T cell receptor (beta chain) sequence. This CDR3 spans 14 amino acids. Germline trimming cut 8 bases from V and 1 base from J; bases unmatched to any gene: 4. Germline CDR1 and CDR2: SNHLY and FYNNEI. This record belongs to a study of blood T cell repertoires in COVID-19. Study-level information: Donors in the United States, Italy and Spain gave samples during acute or convalescent COVID-19. The cDNA or gDNA used as material had been derived from T cells, B-cell-depleted T cells, or PBMCs.

Original processing methods: Amplification from reference gene primers served as the basis for estimated nucleated cell counts. The assay was immunoSEQ multiplex PCR, and TCRdb's table has in-frame clones only and misses some. D and trimming come from the DNA, and the V and J calls and clone size come from that table. The sample yields over 40,000 clones, around 92% seen once. This chain links TRBV2 with TRBJ2-3, with 9 bases fitting TRBD2. The source of this sequence is a human donor in a cohort sampled during active COVID-19. The sequenced material came from peripheral blood. DNA of the CDR3: TGTGCCAGCGCCCAGCGGGGGGGCACAGATACGCAGTATTTT. Encoded protein: CASAQRGGTDTQYF.